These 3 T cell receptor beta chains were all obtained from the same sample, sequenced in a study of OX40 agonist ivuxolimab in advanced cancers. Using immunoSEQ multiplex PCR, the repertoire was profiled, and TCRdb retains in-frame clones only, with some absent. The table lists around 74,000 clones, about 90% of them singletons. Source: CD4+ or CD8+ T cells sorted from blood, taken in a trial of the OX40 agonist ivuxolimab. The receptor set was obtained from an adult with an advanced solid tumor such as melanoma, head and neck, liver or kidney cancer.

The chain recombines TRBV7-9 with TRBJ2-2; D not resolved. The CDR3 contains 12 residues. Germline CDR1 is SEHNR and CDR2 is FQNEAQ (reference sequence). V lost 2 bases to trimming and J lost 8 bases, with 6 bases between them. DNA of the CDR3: TGTGCCAGCAGCTTAAAGTCGGGGGAGCTGTTTTTT. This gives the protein CASSLKSGELFF.

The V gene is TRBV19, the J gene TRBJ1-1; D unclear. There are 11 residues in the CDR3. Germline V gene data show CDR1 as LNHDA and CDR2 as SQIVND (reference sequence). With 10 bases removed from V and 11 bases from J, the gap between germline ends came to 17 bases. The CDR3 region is CATSKGPRAFF. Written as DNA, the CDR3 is TGTGCCACCTCGAAAGGTCCGAGGGCTTTCTTT.

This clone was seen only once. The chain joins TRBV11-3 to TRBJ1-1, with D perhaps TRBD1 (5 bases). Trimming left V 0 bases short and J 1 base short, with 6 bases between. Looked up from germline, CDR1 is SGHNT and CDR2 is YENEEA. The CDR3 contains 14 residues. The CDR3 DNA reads TGTGCCAGCAGCTTAGATCAGGGGAACACTGAAGCTTTCTTT. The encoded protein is CASSLDQGNTEAFF.